The clone carrying this T cell receptor beta chain showed up just a few times. Its antigen remains unidentified. This sample was taken from a study of T cell repertoires in cytomegalovirus infection. As for the study in general: Public TCR beta signature analysis indicated the presence of both CMV infection and matching HLA type.

Trimming shortened V by 7 bases and J by 6 bases, and 6 bases separated the two germline ends. The CDR3 sequence is 10 residues long. CDR1 and CDR2 from the germline V gene are SNHLY and FYNNEI. Study conclusions and caveats: Across the ex vivo response, the dominant clonotypes were HLA-C-restricted CMV-specific TCR beta clonotypes.

TCRdb independently ran MiXCR on the reads; one entry per CDR3 protein. This repertoire shows 900,000 to 950,000 distinct CDR3 sequences, about a third found once; its top ten account for 13%. This TCR came from a human donor in good health (CMV status not recorded). Some clones in this sample may be carry-over from other donors' samples. The sequencing used cultured CD8+ T cells from PBMCs, collected from culture after CMV antigen stimulation. The chain carries TRBV2 and TRBJ1-1, with unresolved D. CDR3 DNA: TGTGCCAGCAAGGGAGCTGAAGCTTTCTTT. Protein: CASKGAEAFF.